This T cell receptor (beta chain) was retrieved from a study of graft-versus-host responses after intestinal transplantation. CDR1 and CDR2 from the germline V gene are GTSNPN and SVGIG (reference sequence). V was clipped by 4 bases and J by 1 base, with 10 bases between them. The CDR3 consists of 14 residues. For this clone: What it recognizes is unknown.

Some clones are missing from TCRdb's copy, which holds only in-frame ones; the method was immunoSEQ multiplex PCR. The data show fewer than 150,000 clones, about 92% seen once. Points from the study as a whole: The study found high graft-versus-host to host-versus-graft clonal ratios in allografts of patients with graft-donor T cell macrochimerism. Detection of GvH clones occurred in recipient marrow, and some had their first appearance in ileum or blood.

V usage is TRBV30 and J usage is TRBJ2-2; no reliable D call. This specimen was unstimulated CD4+ T cells sorted from spleen or lymph node cells, taken before intestinal transplant. The receptor's source is a human donor who received an intestinal transplant. The CDR3 DNA is TGTGCCTGGACGTCCACTATGAACACCGGGGAGCTGTTTTTT. This sequence encodes CAWTSTMNTGELFF.